This T cell receptor (beta chain) was captured by sequencing in a study of T cell responses to AZD1222 COVID-19 vaccine. Findings of the study overall: Possibly, clonal diversity was underestimated; donors were largely white British and included more females.

Profiled with immunoSEQ multiplex PCR; TCRdb holds only in-frame clones, not every one. The data hold more than 95,000 clones, with 84% observed a single time. V was cut by 3 bases and J by 2 bases, with 17 bases left in between. This CDR3 region has 16 residues. The germline V gene encodes CDR1 MNHEY and CDR2 SMNVEV (reference sequence). In regard to this clone: Its target is unknown.

Specimen: peripheral blood, collected 28 days after the second AZD1222 dose. The V call is TRBV27, the J call TRBJ2-7, with D possibly called TRBD1 or TRBD2 (6 bases each). This TCR was sampled from an adult who received the AZD1222 COVID-19 vaccine. The CDR3, as DNA: TGTGCCAGCAGTTTGGGGTTAGGGGGGTCGACCTACGAGCAGTACTTC. Translating it yields CASSLGLGGSTYEQYF.